The rows below give T cell receptor beta chains drawn from one sample of a study of OX40 agonist ivuxolimab in advanced cancers. Measured with immunoSEQ multiplex PCR; TCRdb has only the in-frame clones, and not every one. The profile covers over 10,000 clones, with around 84% appearing a single time and approximately 45% taken by the ten largest. Sequences were derived from CD4+ or CD8+ T cells sorted from blood, sampled in a trial of the OX40 agonist ivuxolimab. All receptors derive from an adult with an advanced solid tumor such as melanoma, head and neck, liver or kidney cancer. CDR3s include the opening cysteine and the closing phenylalanine or tryptophan. A D gene is named only where the DNA matches it firmly. Size is omitted from some rows. Given values are once, few, many or a class for expanded clones.

size	D	V	J	DNA	CDR3
NA	NA	TRBV2	TRBJ2-7	TGTGCCAGCAGTGAAAGGTCAGGGGTTGGGTACGAGCAGTACTTC	CASSERSGVGYEQYF
NA	TRBD1	TRBV10-3	TRBJ2-1	TGTGCCATCACCCCGGACAGGGTAGGGGGGATGGGTAATGAGCAGTTCTTC	CAITPDRVGGMGNEQFF
medium-sized	NA	TRBV7-8	TRBJ2-5	TGTGCCAGCAGCTTAGCAACTGGGGTAGAGACCCAGTACTTC	CASSLATGVETQYF
once	TRBD1	TRBV4-1	TRBJ1-2	TGCGCCAGCAGCCAAGATCGGACAGGGGGGGTCTATGGCTACACCTTC	CASSQDRTGGVYGYTF
few	NA	TRBV30	TRBJ1-1	TGTGCCTGGAGTGGGGAGGGAAGCACTGAAGCTTTCTTT	CAWSGEGSTEAFF
NA	TRBD1	TRBV7-9	TRBJ2-7	TGTGCCAGCAGCTCAGAGACCGGGACAGGGATCTACGAGCAGTACTTC	CASSSETGTGIYEQYF
NA	NA	TRBV5-4	TRBJ2-3	TGTGCCAGCAGCTTGCGGGAGAGCACAGATACGCAGTATTTT	CASSLRESTDTQYF
NA	NA	TRBV6-1	TRBJ2-1	TGTGCCAGCAGTGATCCTTCTAGGAGGGATGAGCAGTTCTTC	CASSDPSRRDEQFF
once	TRBD1	TRBV5-5	TRBJ1-4	TGTGCCAGCAGCTGGGCGGGACAGATTAATGAAAAACTGTTTTTT	CASSWAGQINEKLFF
NA	NA	TRBV9	TRBJ2-1	TGTGCCAGCAGCCCGACAAGCAATGAGCAGTTCTTC	CASSPTSNEQFF
NA	TRBD1	TRBV11-2	TRBJ1-4	TGTGCCAGCAGCTTAGAACAGGGGTACGAAAAACTGTTTTTT	CASSLEQGYEKLFF
NA	NA	TRBV9	TRBJ1-2	TGTGCCAGCAGTACAGGGAATGGCTACACCTTC	CASSTGNGYTF
NA	NA	TRBV5-6	TRBJ1-2	TGTGCCAGCAGCTGGGACGGGGAAGCTAACTATGGCTACACCTTC	CASSWDGEANYGYTF
NA	NA	TRBV7-6	TRBJ2-3	TGTGCCAGCAGCTTAGCGTTCAAGAGCACAGATACGCAGTATTTT	CASSLAFKSTDTQYF
NA	NA	TRBV2	TRBJ2-4	TGTGCCAGCAGTGAGGGCCTGGGGGCTCAAAACATTCAGTACTTC	CASSEGLGAQNIQYF